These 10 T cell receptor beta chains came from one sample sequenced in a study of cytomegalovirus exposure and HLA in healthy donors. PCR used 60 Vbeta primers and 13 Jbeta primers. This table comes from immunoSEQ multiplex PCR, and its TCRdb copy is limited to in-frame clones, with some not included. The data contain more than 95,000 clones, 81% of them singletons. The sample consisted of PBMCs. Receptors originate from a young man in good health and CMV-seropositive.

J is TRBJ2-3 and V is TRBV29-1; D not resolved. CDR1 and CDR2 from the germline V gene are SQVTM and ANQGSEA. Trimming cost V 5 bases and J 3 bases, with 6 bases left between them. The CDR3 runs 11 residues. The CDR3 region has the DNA TGCAGCGTTCCCGGGACAGATACGCAGTATTTT. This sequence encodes CSVPGTDTQYF.

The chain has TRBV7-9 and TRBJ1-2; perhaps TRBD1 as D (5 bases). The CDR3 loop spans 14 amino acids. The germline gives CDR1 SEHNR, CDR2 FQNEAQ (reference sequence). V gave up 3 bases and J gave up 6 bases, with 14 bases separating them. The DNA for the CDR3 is TGTGCCAGCAGCTTTGAAGACAGCTTCGATGGCTACACCTTC. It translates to CASSFEDSFDGYTF.

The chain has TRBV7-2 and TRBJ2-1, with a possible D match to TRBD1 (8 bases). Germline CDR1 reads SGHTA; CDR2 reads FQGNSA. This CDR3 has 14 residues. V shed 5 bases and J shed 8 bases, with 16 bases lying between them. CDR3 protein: CASSARQGRDEQFF. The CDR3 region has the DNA TGTGCCAGCAGCGCCCGACAGGGGAGGGATGAGCAGTTCTTC.

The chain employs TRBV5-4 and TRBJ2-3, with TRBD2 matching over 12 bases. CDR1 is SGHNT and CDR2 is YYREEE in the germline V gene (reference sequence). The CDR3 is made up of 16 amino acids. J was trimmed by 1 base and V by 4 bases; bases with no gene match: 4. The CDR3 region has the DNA TGTGCCAGCAGCCCAAGACTAGCGGGGGGCACAGATACGCAGTATTTT. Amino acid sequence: CASSPRLAGGTDTQYF.

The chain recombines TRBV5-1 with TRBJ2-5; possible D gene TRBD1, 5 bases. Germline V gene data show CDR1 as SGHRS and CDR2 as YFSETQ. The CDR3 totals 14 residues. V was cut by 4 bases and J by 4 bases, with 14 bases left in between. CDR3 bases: TGCGCCAGCAGCCAACAGGAAAAGGCAGAGACCCAGTACTTC. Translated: CASSQQEKAETQYF.

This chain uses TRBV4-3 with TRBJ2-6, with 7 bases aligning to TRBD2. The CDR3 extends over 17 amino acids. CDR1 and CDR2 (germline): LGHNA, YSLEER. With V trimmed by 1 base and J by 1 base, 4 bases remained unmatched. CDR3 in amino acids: CASSQAQGGSGANVLTF. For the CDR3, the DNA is TGCGCCAGCAGCCAAGCGCAGGGAGGGTCTGGGGCCAACGTCCTGACTTTC.

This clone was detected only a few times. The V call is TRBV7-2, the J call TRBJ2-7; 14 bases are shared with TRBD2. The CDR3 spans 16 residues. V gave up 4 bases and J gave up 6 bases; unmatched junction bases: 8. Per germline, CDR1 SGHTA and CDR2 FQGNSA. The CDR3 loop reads CASSSRLAGGPAEQYF. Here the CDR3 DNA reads TGTGCCAGCAGCTCCCGACTAGCGGGGGGGCCTGCCGAGCAGTACTTC.

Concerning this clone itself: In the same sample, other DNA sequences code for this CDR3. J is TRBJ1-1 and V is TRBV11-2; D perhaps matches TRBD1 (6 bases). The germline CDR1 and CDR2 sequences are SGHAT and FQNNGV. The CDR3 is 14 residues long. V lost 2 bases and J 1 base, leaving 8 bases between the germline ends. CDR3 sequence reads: CASSLWGPNTEAFF. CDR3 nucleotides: TGTGCCAGCAGCTTATGGGGGCCGAACACTGAAGCTTTCTTT.

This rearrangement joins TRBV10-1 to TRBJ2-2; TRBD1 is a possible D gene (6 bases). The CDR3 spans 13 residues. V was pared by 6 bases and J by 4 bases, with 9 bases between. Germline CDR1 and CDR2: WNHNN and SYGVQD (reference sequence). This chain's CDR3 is CASRRTATGELFF. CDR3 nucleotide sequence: TGCGCCAGCAGGCGGACAGCCACCGGGGAGCTGTTTTTT.

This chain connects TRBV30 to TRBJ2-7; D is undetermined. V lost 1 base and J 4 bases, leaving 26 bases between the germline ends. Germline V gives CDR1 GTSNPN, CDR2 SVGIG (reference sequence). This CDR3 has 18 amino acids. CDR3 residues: CAWSGFFFKQKAAYEQYF. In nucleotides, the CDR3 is TGTGCCTGGAGTGGTTTTTTTTTCAAGCAGAAGGCGGCATACGAGCAGTACTTC.